The rows below give T cell receptor beta chains drawn from one sample of a study of CD8 T cells in ankylosing spondylitis. TCRdb re-called the 5' RACE reads through MiXCR, storing one row per CDR3 protein. The profile shows 350,000 or so distinct CDR3 sequences, about 15% of them singletons. The specimen was blood, either unsorted or a sorted T cell fraction (not recorded which). Receptor source: a male donor with ankylosing spondylitis or in good health (not recorded which). The conserved cysteine and the conserved F or W are not part of the CDR3 here.

V gene,J gene,CDR3 protein
TRBV7-7,TRBJ2-5,ASSFRTGDQETQY
TRBV30,TRBJ1-4,AWSGLINEKLF
TRBV20-1,TRBJ2-7,SADRGSYEQY
TRBV7-2,TRBJ2-7,ASSLANRGRSPYEQY
TRBV4-1,TRBJ2-5,ASSQGIIGGAVETQY
TRBV12-3/TRBV12-4,TRBJ1-1,ASSLVGRGRYTEAF
TRBV5-1,TRBJ2-1,ASSLVGSSYNEQF
TRBV20-1,TRBJ2-3,SGASTDTQY
TRBV10-3,TRBJ2-1,AISESGGILYNEQF
TRBV5-6,TRBJ2-3,ASSSARSTDTQY
TRBV18,TRBJ1-1,ASSPRAIDTEAF
TRBV20-1,TRBJ1-4,SARRSGGFEKLF
TRBV14,TRBJ2-2,ASSQLLGPSTGELF
TRBV4-1,TRBJ2-3,ASSDLGRDRTDTQY
TRBV3-1,TRBJ2-1,ASSPRLAGAINEQF
TRBV20-1,TRBJ2-5,SATREHETQY
TRBV6-1,TRBJ2-2,ASSGYLWISSGELF
TRBV4-2,TRBJ2-5,ASSAGTPGETQY
TRBV9,TRBJ1-2,ASSVEVGYT
TRBV20-1,TRBJ2-7,SARDPRRGSYEQY
TRBV4-1,TRBJ1-2,ASSQVGTTGGYT
TRBV2,TRBJ1-1,ASSADTNTEAF
TRBV20-1,TRBJ2-3,SASLGAGSTDTQY
TRBV5-1,TRBJ1-2,ASSFADGLYGYT
TRBV2,TRBJ2-1,ASSLRGDSYNEQF
TRBV5-1,TRBJ2-1,ASSFQGAGMNEQF
TRBV2,TRBJ1-1,ASTWVESNTEAF
TRBV12-3/TRBV12-4,TRBJ2-7,ASSPWDNSYEQY
TRBV3-1,TRBJ1-1,ASSPLAGDSEAF